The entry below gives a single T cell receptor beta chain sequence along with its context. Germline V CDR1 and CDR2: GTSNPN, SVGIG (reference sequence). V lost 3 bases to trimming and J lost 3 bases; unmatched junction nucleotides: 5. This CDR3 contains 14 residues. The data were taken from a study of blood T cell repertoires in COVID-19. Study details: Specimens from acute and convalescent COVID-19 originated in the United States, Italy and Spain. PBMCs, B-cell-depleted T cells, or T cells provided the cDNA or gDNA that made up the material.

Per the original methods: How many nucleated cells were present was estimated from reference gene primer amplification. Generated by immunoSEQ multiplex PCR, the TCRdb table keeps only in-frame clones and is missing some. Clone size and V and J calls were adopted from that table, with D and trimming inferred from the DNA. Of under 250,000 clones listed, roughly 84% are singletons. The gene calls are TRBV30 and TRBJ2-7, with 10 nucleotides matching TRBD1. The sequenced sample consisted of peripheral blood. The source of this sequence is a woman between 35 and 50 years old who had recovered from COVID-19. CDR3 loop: CAWRTGTGVYEQYF. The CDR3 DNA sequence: TGTGCCTGGAGAACCGGGACAGGGGTCTACGAGCAGTACTTC.